Reported below is one T cell receptor (beta chain). The data are from a study of T cell responses to AZD1222 COVID-19 vaccine. Clones were sequenced by immunoSEQ multiplex PCR, and TCRdb holds only the in-frame ones, with some missing. The sample has 75,000 to 90,000 clones; approximately 80% are singletons. The TCR originated in an adult in good health. The sample in question was peripheral blood, obtained on day 0 of AZD1222 vaccination.

In nucleotides, the CDR3 is TGCGCCAGCAGCCAGACCCAGCGGGATACGCAGTATTTT. Protein product: CASSQTQRDTQYF. This sequence joins TRBV4-3 and TRBJ2-3, with D maybe TRBD2 (5 bases). From germline, CDR1 is LGHNA and CDR2 YSLEER. CDR3 length: 13 amino acids. The ends were cut back, 3 bases at V and 6 bases at J, with 10 bases in the middle.